This is a list of T cell receptor beta chains from one sample in a study of T cell repertoires in cytomegalovirus infection. TCRdb ran MiXCR on the reads and lists one entry per CDR3 protein. The profile shows some 700,000 distinct CDR3 sequences, 33% of them singletons. Antigens for these TCRs are unknown. Source: cultured PBMCs, taken from culture after CMV antigen stimulation. These receptor sequences come from a human donor in good health (CMV status not recorded). Some clones in this sample may be carry-over from other donors' samples. CDR3s include the opening cysteine and the closing phenylalanine or tryptophan. A D gene is named only where the DNA matches it firmly. Size is omitted from some rows. Given values are once, few, many or a class for expanded clones.

D | J | V | size | DNA | CDR3
TRBD2 | TRBJ2-3 | TRBV7-2 | many | TGTGCCAGCAGCTTCAAGCGGGGCGGCACAGATACGCAGTATTTT | CASSFKRGGTDTQYF
NA | TRBJ2-1 | TRBV4-1 | NA | TGCGCCAGCAGCCACTGGGACTCCCCAGAGGGCGATGAGCAGTTCTTC | CASSHWDSPEGDEQFF
TRBD2 | TRBJ2-7 | TRBV3-1 | NA | TGTGCCAGCAGCCAAGGACTAGCGGGGATGTACGAGCAGTACTTC | CASSQGLAGMYEQYF
NA | TRBJ2-7 | TRBV5-5 | once | TGTGCCAGCAGCTTGTTCCAGGCGAGCTCCTACGAGCAGTACTTC | CASSLFQASSYEQYF
NA | TRBJ2-7 | TRBV2 | NA | TGTGCCAGCAGGCCACAGGGTTGGACCTACGAGCAGTACTTC | CASRPQGWTYEQYF
NA | TRBJ1-4 | TRBV6-1 | NA | TGTGCCAGCGCCCCACGAGTTGAAAAACTGTTTTTT | CASAPRVEKLFF
TRBD2 | TRBJ2-1 | TRBV5-1 | few | TGCGCCAGCAGTCCCCCGGGACTTGGGGGAGGGAATGAGCAGTTCTTC | CASSPPGLGGGNEQFF
TRBD2 | TRBJ2-7 | TRBV7-6 | NA | TGTGCCAGCAGCTTAGTCAGGACTAGCTCGGACGAGCAGTACTTC | CASSLVRTSSDEQYF
NA | TRBJ2-7 | TRBV27 | few | TGTGCCAGCAGTTTATCGCGGTCAGGGTACGAGCAGTACTTC | CASSLSRSGYEQYF
NA | TRBJ1-3 | TRBV11-2 | few | TGTGCCAGCAGCTTACAGCCTGCCGGGGGGTCCTCTGGAAACACCATATATTTT | CASSLQPAGGSSGNTIYF
TRBD1 | TRBJ1-4 | TRBV12-3/TRBV12-4 | many | TGTGCCAGCAGTGGACAGGGCGGTGAAAAACTGTTTTTT | CASSGQGGEKLFF
NA | TRBJ2-3 | TRBV7-2 | NA | TGTGCCAGCAGCTTTGACCAAGGCACAGATACGCAGTATTTT | CASSFDQGTDTQYF
NA | TRBJ2-7 | TRBV7-6 | many | TGTGCCAGCAGCTTACTCGACAGTACCTACGAGCAGTACTTC | CASSLLDSTYEQYF
TRBD1 | TRBJ1-4 | TRBV7-9 | NA | TGTGCCAGCAGCCCCGGGACAGGGGGTACAACTAATGAAAAACTGTTTTTT | CASSPGTGGTTNEKLFF
NA | TRBJ1-1 | TRBV27 | NA | TGTGCCAGCAGTTTATCGGGGACCTGGGGATTGGGTGAAGCTTTCTTT | CASSLSGTWGLGEAFF
NA | TRBJ1-1 | TRBV4-3 | few | TGCGCCAGCAGCCGCGGGCCAAGACACCAGAACACTGAAGCTTTCTTT | CASSRGPRHQNTEAFF
NA | TRBJ1-1 | TRBV6-6 | once | TGTGCCAGCATGGGTCTAAGAAGGAGGGACACTGAAGCTTTCTTT | CASMGLRRRDTEAFF
TRBD2 | TRBJ2-5 | TRBV10-3 | NA | TGTGCCATCAGTGATCCCACTTTTAGCGGGAGGCCCAGGACCCAGTACTTC | CAISDPTFSGRPRTQYF
NA | TRBJ2-3 | TRBV7-6 | NA | TGTGCCAGCAGATATTCTAGGGATACGCAGTATTTT | CASRYSRDTQYF
NA | TRBJ2-5 | TRBV20-1 | NA | TGCAGTGCCGTCCCTCGGACACTTCAAGAGACCCAGTACTTC | CSAVPRTLQETQYF
NA | TRBJ1-6 | TRBV7-2 | many | TGTGCCAGCAGCTTAGCGCGGGGGGAAGGTTCACCCCTCCACTTT | CASSLARGEGSPLHF
NA | TRBJ2-7 | TRBV7-6 | NA | TGTGCCAGCAGCTTAACGGCCCCCGCGACCTACGAGCAGTACTTC | CASSLTAPATYEQYF
NA | TRBJ1-6 | TRBV7-2 | many | TGTGCCAGCAGCCAATCCATTACAGGCTCTGGTTCACCCCTCCACTTT | CASSQSITGSGSPLHF
TRBD2 | TRBJ2-1 | TRBV6-6 | NA | TGTGCCAGCAGTTACTCGAGGACTAGTTCTAACAATGAGCAGTTCTTC | CASSYSRTSSNNEQFF
NA | TRBJ2-3 | TRBV19 | NA | TGTGCCAGTAGTCCCCGAGTGCAACCCGTCTCTAGCACAGATACGCAGTATTTT | CASSPRVQPVSSTDTQYF
NA | TRBJ2-3 | TRBV2 | NA | TGTGCCAGCAGTGAAACAGGAATTATCACAGATACGCAGTATTTT | CASSETGIITDTQYF
NA | TRBJ2-1 | TRBV7-8 | NA | TGTGCCAGCAGCTCCCGGCTGATGAATGAGCAGTTCTTC | CASSSRLMNEQFF
TRBD1 | TRBJ2-3 | TRBV29-1 | few | TGCAGCGCAGGGGGAACAGATACGCAGTATTTT | CSAGGTDTQYF
TRBD1 | TRBJ1-6 | TRBV7-2 | many | TGTGCCAGCAGCACCGGACAGGGGCCTTCACCCCTCCACTTT | CASSTGQGPSPLHF
NA | TRBJ2-3 | TRBV7-2 | many | TGTGCCAGCAGCTTAGGTCCTAGCGTCTATACAGATACGCAGTATTTT | CASSLGPSVYTDTQYF
NA | TRBJ1-5 | TRBV6-2/TRBV6-3 | NA | TGTGCCAGCAGTTACAGGGGGTTCCATAGCAATCAGCCCCAGCATTTT | CASSYRGFHSNQPQHF
NA | TRBJ1-6 | TRBV6-6 | NA | TGTGCCAGCAGGATTAGCTCCTGTAATTCACCCCTCCACTTT | CASRISSCNSPLHF
TRBD1 | TRBJ2-4 | TRBV5-5 | NA | TGTGCCAGCAGCCGGACAGGCTTGGGGCTGGACATTCAGTACTTC | CASSRTGLGLDIQYF
TRBD1 | TRBJ1-5 | TRBV6-8 | NA | TGTGCCAGCAGCCGCCTTCGGACAGGGAATCAGCCCCAGCATTTT | CASSRLRTGNQPQHF
NA | TRBJ1-5 | TRBV7-8 | many | TGTGCCAGCAGCTTAGCGTTGAGGGGGGATCCCCAGCATTTT | CASSLALRGDPQHF
TRBD1 | TRBJ2-1 | TRBV27 | NA | TGTGCCAGCAGCCGCCGAGGCGGGACAGGGGTCAATCAGCAGTTCTTC | CASSRRGGTGVNQQFF
NA | TRBJ2-3 | TRBV20-1 | NA | TGCAGTGCTAGGGGGGGCGACACGCAGTATTTT | CSARGGDTQYF
NA | TRBJ2-1 | TRBV11-2 | few | TGTGCCAGCACTTCCGGGATCTACAATGAGCAGTTCTTC | CASTSGIYNEQFF
TRBD2 | TRBJ2-7 | TRBV20-1 | few | TGCAGTGCCCGTTTAGCGGGTCGGTACGAGCAGTACTTC | CSARLAGRYEQYF
NA | TRBJ1-2 | TRBV10-3 | NA | TGTGCCACCAACCCGCGGGGTAGGGCGGATGGCTACACCTTC | CATNPRGRADGYTF
NA | TRBJ1-1 | TRBV6-2/TRBV6-3 | NA | TGTGCCAGCAGAGGCATTGCCAGAACTGAAGCTTTCTTT | CASRGIARTEAFF
TRBD1 | TRBJ1-3 | TRBV7-9 | NA | TGTGCCAGCAGCTTGGGACAGGGGAATAGAAACCCCATATATTTT | CASSLGQGNRNPIYF
NA | TRBJ2-7 | TRBV20-1 | NA | TGCAGTGCCCACGGAGGGATAATTACCTACGAGCAGTACTTC | CSAHGGIITYEQYF
NA | TRBJ1-2 | TRBV6-5 | few | TGTGCCAGCAGTTACACCAACTATGGCTACACCTTC | CASSYTNYGYTF
NA | TRBJ1-1 | TRBV11-2 | few | TGTGCCAGCAGCTTATGGAGGGGCGAGACTGAAGCTTTCTTT | CASSLWRGETEAFF
NA | TRBJ2-7 | TRBV11-2 | few | TGTGCCAGCAGCTCCCCCGCGGGGCTGCGGTTCTACGAGCAGTACTTC | CASSSPAGLRFYEQYF
NA | TRBJ1-5 | TRBV6-1 | few | TGTGCCAGCGCACGAGGGGACTATAGCAATCAGCCCCAGCATTTT | CASARGDYSNQPQHF
NA | TRBJ2-3 | TRBV15 | NA | TGTGCCACCAGCAGAGAGGGTAGCGGATACACAGATACGCAGTATTTT | CATSREGSGYTDTQYF
TRBD1 | TRBJ2-1 | TRBV19 | NA | TGTGCCAGTAGTGACAGGGGTGGGACCTACAATGAGCAGTTCTTC | CASSDRGGTYNEQFF
NA | TRBJ2-3 | TRBV6-2/TRBV6-3 | NA | TGTGCCAGCAGTTACCCTCGAGTCAGCACAGATACGCAGTATTTT | CASSYPRVSTDTQYF
NA | TRBJ1-3 | TRBV12-3/TRBV12-4 | few | TGTGCCAGCAGTTTCCTTGACAGCACGTCTGGAAACACCATATATTTT | CASSFLDSTSGNTIYF
NA | TRBJ1-1 | TRBV20-1 | NA | TGCAGTATATTATCCGCGACTTTTGGGCCTGAAGCTTTCTTT | CSILSATFGPEAFF
TRBD1 | TRBJ2-7 | TRBV2 | once | TGTGCCAGCAGTCCCGGGACAGGGGTAAAAGAGCAGTACTTC | CASSPGTGVKEQYF
TRBD2 | TRBJ2-1 | TRBV27 | NA | TGTGCCAGCAGTACCGGGACTAGCGGATGGAATGAGCAGTTCTTC | CASSTGTSGWNEQFF